The sequence of this T cell receptor (beta chain) was determined in a study of Ad26.COV2.S vaccination and SARS-CoV-2 variants. In the study overall: Ad26.COV2.S shots went into the muscle once or twice, 56 days apart.

Study-wide findings and caveats: Placebo recipients trailed vaccine recipients in spike-specific TCR breadth. Across vaccine and placebo recipients, the breadth of non-spike TCRs was similar.

The CDR3 spans 14 residues. Germline CDR1 SGHVS, CDR2 FNYEAQ. Trimming removed 6 bases at V and 5 bases at J, with 17 bases between. TCRdb's copy holds only in-frame clones and misses some; the assay was immunoSEQ multiplex PCR. The sample consists of 350,000 to 400,000 clones, approximately 89% of them appearing once. Described treatment: around 19 received Ad26.COV2.S at low or high dose, single or two shots; five or six received placebo; per-sample allocation not given. On day 63 after the first injection, vaccine and placebo recipients gave samples. The individual, an adult aged 18-55 years, was a donor in Boston. Of note for this clone: The antigen is undetermined.

The gene calls are TRBV7-6 and TRBJ2-7, with D maybe TRBD1 (6 bases). The sequencing used peripheral blood, collected in a trial of Ad26.COV2.S vaccine versus placebo. This clonotype originated in a person aged 18-65 years who received the Ad26.COV2.S COVID-19 vaccine or a placebo. The CDR3: CASSQGTWRDEQYF. CDR3 DNA: TGTGCCAGCAGTCAGGGGACCTGGCGGGACGAGCAGTACTTC.